This T cell receptor (beta chain) is from a study of PD-1 blockade in classical Hodgkin lymphoma (dated by TCRdb to the early 2020s). Notes on the research overall: Nivolumab dosing was 3 mg/kg intravenously every 2 weeks, continuing until either disease progression or unacceptable toxicity. The study used TCR beta sequencing and CyTOF to define a peripheral blood immune signature of response to PD-1 blockade in classical Hodgkin lymphoma.

CDR1 SGHRS and CDR2 YFSETQ are derived from the germline V gene. The V and J ends are trimmed by 0 bases and 7 bases, leaving 13 bases between them. The CDR3, from cysteine to phenylalanine, totals 14 residues. Of all the DNA, just the CDR3 is kept, 42 bases in frame from base 1. A note on this clone: Its antigen is unknown. No much larger clone exists at a distance of one base, and base qualities are not known.

The research as a whole found: Baseline diversity similar to that of newly diagnosed patients was observed in trial patients achieving complete response, whereas significantly lower diversity was observed in partial responders and progressors. Lower diversity was observed in patients in whom nivolumab was started less than 1 year after ASCT, and these patients were excluded from later analyses so that confounding by immune reconstitution would be avoided. The study was restricted to a single clinical trial cohort, and the causes of repertoire differences, possibly disease activity or prior therapy, were left undefined. CD4+ but not CD8+ TCR diversity rose significantly by C4D1 (p=0.0027 vs p=0.16), most apparent in complete responders (p=0.02). Baseline TCR diversity was reported to be lower in newly diagnosed patients than in healthy donors and to be lower still in relapsed/refractory patients.

This sample's time point label indicates: cycle 2 day 1 (C2D1) of nivolumab. Every trial patient had relapsed after autologous stem cell transplantation, and cohorts A, B and C differed in prior brentuximab vedotin exposure. A total of 50 to 70 patients with relapsed/refractory classical Hodgkin lymphoma made up the trial cohort, and each patient's best overall response was complete response, partial response or progressive disease. Trial patients were treated with single-agent nivolumab in the multi-cohort phase II CheckMate 205 trial. An independent review committee assessed best overall response by applying the 2007 International Working Group response criteria. Trial PBMCs were collected just before the start of nivolumab (C1D1) and during therapy at cycle 2 day 1 and cycle 4 day 1. After peripheral blood was drawn into 8 mL Vacutainer Cell Preparation Tubes, PBMCs were isolated by centrifugation and then cryopreserved.

The Qiagen DNeasy kit was used to extract genomic DNA from unsorted PBMCs and from the negatively selected CD4+ and CD8+ fractions. TCR beta CDR3 regions were subjected to amplification by immunoSEQ multiplex PCR with primers that anneal to V and J segments. A synthetic immune receptor repertoire was used to minimize amplification bias, and any remaining bias was removed computationally after sequencing. As for how the authors treated the data: Custom Python scripts were used to quantify repertoire diversity as the Shannon entropy index. Unsorted, CD4+ and CD8+ repertoires were examined separately, except in combined analyses, for which CD4+ and CD8+ sequences were merged in silico. A clone counted as expanded when the clone's frequency after treatment rose at least 2-fold relative to C1D1, and clones undetected at baseline were given a pseudocount of 0.5. Clones with 0 or 1 copy at C1D1 were defined as singleton clones, while clones with 2 or more copies were defined as non-singleton clones. Clones expanded in unsorted samples were labelled as CD4+, CD8+ or unknown by matching protein sequences in sorted samples from the same patient. Wilcoxon tests on paired samples were used to test changes in diversity from C1D1 to C4D1. What TCRdb holds here is the immuneACCESS table cut down to in-frame rearrangements. Part of the clones is not present; checked against another copy, under half of the missing clones reflect an unresolved V gene, and the others are unexplained. V, J and clone size are those of that table, while D and trimming were read from the DNA. This sample holds 95,000 to 100,000 clones; 75% to 90% were observed only once. 6.6% of the sample is in the top ten clones.

The receptor comes from a human donor with classical Hodgkin lymphoma. The chain is encoded by TRBV5-1 joined to TRBJ1-2, with a tentative D gene TRBD1 over 6 matching bases. The source material was peripheral blood mononuclear cells (PBMCs), sampled before the second cycle of nivolumab. The bases read TGCGCCAGCAGCTTGGAGGGGGGCGCAGGTGGCTACACCTTC. This sequence encodes CASSLEGGAGGYTF.